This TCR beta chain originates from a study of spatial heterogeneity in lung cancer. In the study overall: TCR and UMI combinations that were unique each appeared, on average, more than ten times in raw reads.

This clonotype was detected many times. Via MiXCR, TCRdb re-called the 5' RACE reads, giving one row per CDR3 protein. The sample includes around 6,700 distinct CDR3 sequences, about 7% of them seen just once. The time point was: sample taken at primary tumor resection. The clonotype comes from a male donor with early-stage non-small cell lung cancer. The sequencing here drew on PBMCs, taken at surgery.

DNA of the CDR3: TGCAGTGCTAGAGATGGTCGCCGTCAAGGTGAAGCTTTCTTT. This codes for CSARDGRRQGEAFF. The chain couples TRBV20-1 to TRBJ1-1; D gene uncertain. V was shortened by 0 bases and J by 7 bases, with 15 bases between the two germline ends. Germline V CDR1 and CDR2: DFQATT, SNEGSKA (reference sequence). This CDR3 has 14 amino acids.